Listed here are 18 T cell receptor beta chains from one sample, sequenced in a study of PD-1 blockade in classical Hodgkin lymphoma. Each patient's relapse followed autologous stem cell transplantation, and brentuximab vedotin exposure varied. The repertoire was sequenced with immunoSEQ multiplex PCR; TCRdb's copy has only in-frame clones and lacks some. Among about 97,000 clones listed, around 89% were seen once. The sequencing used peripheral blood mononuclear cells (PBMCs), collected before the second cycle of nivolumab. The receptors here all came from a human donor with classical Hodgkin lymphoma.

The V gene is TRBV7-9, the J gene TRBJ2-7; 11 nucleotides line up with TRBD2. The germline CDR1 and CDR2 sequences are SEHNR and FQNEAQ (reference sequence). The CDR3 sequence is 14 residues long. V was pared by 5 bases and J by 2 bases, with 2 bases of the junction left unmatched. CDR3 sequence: CASSSSGGAYEQYF. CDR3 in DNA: TGTGCCAGCAGCAGTAGCGGGGGGGCCTACGAGCAGTACTTC.

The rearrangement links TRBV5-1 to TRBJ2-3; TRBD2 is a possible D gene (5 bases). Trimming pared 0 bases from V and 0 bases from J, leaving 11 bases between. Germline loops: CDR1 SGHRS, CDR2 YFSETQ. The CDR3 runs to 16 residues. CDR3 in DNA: TGCGCCAGCAGCTTGGAGGTAGCGACTAGCACAGATACGCAGTATTTT. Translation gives CASSLEVATSTDTQYF.

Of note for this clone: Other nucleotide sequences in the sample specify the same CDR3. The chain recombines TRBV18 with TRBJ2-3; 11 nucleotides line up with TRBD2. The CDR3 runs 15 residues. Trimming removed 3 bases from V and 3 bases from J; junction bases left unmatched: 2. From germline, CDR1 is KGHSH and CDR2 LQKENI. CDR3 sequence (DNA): TGTGCCAGCTCACCCCGACTAGCGGGGACAGATACGCAGTATTTT. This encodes CASSPRLAGTDTQYF.

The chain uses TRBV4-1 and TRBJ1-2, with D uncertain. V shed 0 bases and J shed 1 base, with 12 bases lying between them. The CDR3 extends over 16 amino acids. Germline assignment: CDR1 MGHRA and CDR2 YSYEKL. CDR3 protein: CASSQDPSKLNYGYTF. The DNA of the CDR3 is TGCGCCAGCAGCCAAGATCCATCCAAGCTTAACTATGGCTACACCTTC.

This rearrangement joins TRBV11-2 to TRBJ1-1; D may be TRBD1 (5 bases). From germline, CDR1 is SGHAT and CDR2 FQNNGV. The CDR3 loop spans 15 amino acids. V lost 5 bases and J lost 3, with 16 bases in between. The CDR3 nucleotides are TGTGCCAGCAGCCCAGCGGGGCAGGGTTACACTGAAGCTTTCTTT. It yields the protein CASSPAGQGYTEAFF. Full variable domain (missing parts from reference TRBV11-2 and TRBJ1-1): EAGVAQSPRYKIIEKRQSVAFWCNPISGHATLYWYQQILGQGPKLLIQFQNNGVVDDSQLPKDRFSAERLKGVDSTLKIQPAKLEDSAVYLCASSPAGQGYTEAFFGQGTRLTVV.

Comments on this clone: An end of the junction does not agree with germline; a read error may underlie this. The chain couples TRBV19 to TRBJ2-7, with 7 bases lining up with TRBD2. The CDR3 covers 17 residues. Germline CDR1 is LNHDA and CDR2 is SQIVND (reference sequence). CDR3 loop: CASSSGFSRFSEDEQYF. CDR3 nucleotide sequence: TGTGCCAGCAGTAGCGGGTTTTCTCGGTTTTCCGAGGACGAGCAGTACTTC.

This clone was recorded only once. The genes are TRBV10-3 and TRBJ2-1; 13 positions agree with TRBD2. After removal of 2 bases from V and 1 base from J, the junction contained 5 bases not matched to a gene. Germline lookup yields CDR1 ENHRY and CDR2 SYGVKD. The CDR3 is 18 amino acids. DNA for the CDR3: TGTGCCATCAGTGAGACTAGCGGGGGGGCAGGGTCCTACAATGAGCAGTTCTTC. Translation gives CAISETSGGAGSYNEQFF.

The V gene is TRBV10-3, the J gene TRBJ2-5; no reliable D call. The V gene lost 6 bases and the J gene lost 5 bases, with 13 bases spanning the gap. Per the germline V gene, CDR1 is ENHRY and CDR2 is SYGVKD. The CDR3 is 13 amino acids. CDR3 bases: TGTGCCATCAGCGCTCCGGGTCCCGAGACCCAGTACTTC. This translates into CAISAPGPETQYF.

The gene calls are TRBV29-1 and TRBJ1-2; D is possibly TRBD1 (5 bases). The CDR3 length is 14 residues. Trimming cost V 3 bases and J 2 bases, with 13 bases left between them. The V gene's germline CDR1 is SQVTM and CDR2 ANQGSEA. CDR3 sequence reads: CSVEGGGENYGYTF. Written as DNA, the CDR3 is TGCAGCGTTGAGGGGGGTGGCGAGAACTATGGCTACACCTTC.

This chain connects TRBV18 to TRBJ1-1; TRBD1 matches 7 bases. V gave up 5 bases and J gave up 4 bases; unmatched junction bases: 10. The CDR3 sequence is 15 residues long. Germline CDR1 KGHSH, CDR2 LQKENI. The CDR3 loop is CASSYTGALGTEAFF. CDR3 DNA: TGTGCCAGCTCATACACAGGGGCTCTAGGCACTGAAGCTTTCTTT.

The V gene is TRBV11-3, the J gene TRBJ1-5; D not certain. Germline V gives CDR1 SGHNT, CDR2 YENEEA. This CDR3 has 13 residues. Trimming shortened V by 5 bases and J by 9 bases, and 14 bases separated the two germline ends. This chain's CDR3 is CASSLDEGSPQHF. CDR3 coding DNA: TGTGCCAGCAGCCTCGACGAGGGATCGCCCCAGCATTTT.

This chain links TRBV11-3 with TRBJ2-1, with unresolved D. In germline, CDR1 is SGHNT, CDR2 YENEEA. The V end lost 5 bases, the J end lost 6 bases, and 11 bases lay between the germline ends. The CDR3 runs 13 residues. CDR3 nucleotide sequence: TGTGCCAGCAGCCCCCGGGCTAGCAATGAGCAGTTCTTC. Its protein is CASSPRASNEQFF. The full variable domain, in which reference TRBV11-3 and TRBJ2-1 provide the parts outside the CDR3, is EAGVVQSPRYKIIEKKQPVAFWCNPISGHNTLYWYLQNLGQGPELLIRYENEEAVDDSQLPKDRFSAERLKGVDSTLKIQPAELGDSAVYLCASSPRASNEQFFGPGTRLTVL.

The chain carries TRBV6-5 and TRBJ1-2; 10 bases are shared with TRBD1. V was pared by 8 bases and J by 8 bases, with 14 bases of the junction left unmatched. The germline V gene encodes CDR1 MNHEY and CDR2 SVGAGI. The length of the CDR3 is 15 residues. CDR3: CASGRDRGSLFGYTF. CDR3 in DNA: TGTGCCAGCGGCCGGGACAGGGGTTCTCTTTTCGGCTACACCTTC.

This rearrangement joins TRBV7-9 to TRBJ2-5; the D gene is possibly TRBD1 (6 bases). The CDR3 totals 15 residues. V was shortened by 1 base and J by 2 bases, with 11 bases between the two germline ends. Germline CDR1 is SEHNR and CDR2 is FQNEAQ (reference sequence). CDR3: CASSLGTAIQETQYF. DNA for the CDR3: TGTGCCAGCAGCTTAGGGACAGCTATACAAGAGACCCAGTACTTC.

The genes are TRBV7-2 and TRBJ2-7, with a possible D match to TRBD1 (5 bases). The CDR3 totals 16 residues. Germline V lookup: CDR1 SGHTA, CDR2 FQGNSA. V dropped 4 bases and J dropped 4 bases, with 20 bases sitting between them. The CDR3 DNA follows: TGTGCCAGCAGCTATCAGGGTTGGCGTGAATTGTACGAGCAGTACTTC. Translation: CASSYQGWRELYEQYF.

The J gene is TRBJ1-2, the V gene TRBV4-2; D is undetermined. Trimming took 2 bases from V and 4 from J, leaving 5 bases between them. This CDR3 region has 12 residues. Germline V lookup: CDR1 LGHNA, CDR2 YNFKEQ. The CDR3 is CASSQPSYGYTF. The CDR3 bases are TGTGCCAGCAGCCAACCCTCCTATGGCTACACCTTC.

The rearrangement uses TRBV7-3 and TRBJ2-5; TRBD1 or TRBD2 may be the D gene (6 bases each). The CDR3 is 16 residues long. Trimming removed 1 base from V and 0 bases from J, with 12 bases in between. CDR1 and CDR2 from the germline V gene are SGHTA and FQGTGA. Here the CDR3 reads CASSLKAGGHQETQYF. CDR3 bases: TGTGCCAGCAGCTTAAAGGCCGGGGGCCACCAAGAGACCCAGTACTTC.

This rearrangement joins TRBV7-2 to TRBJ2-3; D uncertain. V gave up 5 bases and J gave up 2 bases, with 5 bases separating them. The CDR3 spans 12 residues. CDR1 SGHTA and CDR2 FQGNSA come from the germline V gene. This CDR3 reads CASSRYTDTQYF. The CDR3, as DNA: TGTGCCAGCAGCCGCTACACAGATACGCAGTATTTT.